A selection of T cell receptor beta chains follows, all from one sample in a study of Ad26.COV2.S vaccination and SARS-CoV-2 variants. Data came from immunoSEQ multiplex PCR; TCRdb stores just in-frame clones and leaves some out. This sample yields 380,000 or so clones, of which around 88% are seen a single time; roughly 5% belongs to the top ten. The input for sequencing was peripheral blood, taken in a trial of Ad26.COV2.S vaccine versus placebo. Receptors were obtained from a person between 18 and 60 years old who received the Ad26.COV2.S COVID-19 vaccine or a placebo. Each CDR3 is given with its conserved first and last residue. D genes are given only for firm matches. Some rows have no size entry. The others give once, few or many, or a class for an expanded clone.

J gene | V gene | clone size | D gene | CDR3 DNA | CDR3 protein
TRBJ2-3 | TRBV7-2 | NA | NA | TGTGCCAGCAGCTCGGGCAGGTACACAGATACGCAGTATTTT | CASSSGRYTDTQYF
TRBJ1-1 | TRBV7-9 | once | NA | TGTGCCAGCAGCTCCAATTTTGGCACTGAAGCTTTCTTT | CASSSNFGTEAFF
TRBJ1-1 | TRBV19 | NA | NA | TGTGCCAGTAGGCGACAGAGAGATACTGAAGCTTTCTTT | CASRRQRDTEAFF
TRBJ1-2 | TRBV10-2 | few | NA | TGCGCCAGCAGTGAGAGGGCTGCTAACTATGGCTACACCTTC | CASSERAANYGYTF
TRBJ2-1 | TRBV5-1 | NA | NA | TGCGCCAGCAGCTTCGTACAGGGATCATACAATGAGCAGTTCTTC | CASSFVQGSYNEQFF
TRBJ2-7 | TRBV7-9 | NA | NA | TGTGCCAGCAGTCCCCCCGTAACAGGGATTGGGAACGAGCAGTACTTC | CASSPPVTGIGNEQYF
TRBJ1-3 | TRBV19 | NA | NA | TGTGCCAGTAAGTCCCAGAGCTCTGGAAACACCATATATTTT | CASKSQSSGNTIYF
TRBJ1-1 | TRBV5-1 | NA | NA | TGCGCCAGCAGTAACAAGGGGCGTTTGGACGCTGAAGCTTTCTTT | CASSNKGRLDAEAFF
TRBJ2-2 | TRBV4-1 | NA | TRBD1 | TGCGCCAGCAGCCAAATGGGACAGGGAGTCCCCGGGGAGCTGTTTTTT | CASSQMGQGVPGELFF
TRBJ2-7 | TRBV10-2 | NA | NA | TGCGCCAGCGGCCGGGACTTTTTCTACGAGCAGTACTTC | CASGRDFFYEQYF
TRBJ2-7 | TRBV27 | NA | TRBD1 | TGTGCCAGCAGTTCCTCAACCGGGACAGGGAAAATCAGCTATACCTACGAGCAGTACTTC | CASSSSTGTGKISYTYEQYF
TRBJ2-7 | TRBV6-2/TRBV6-3 | NA | NA | TGTGCCAGCAGTTTAACCAGTGCCTACGAGCAGTACTTC | CASSLTSAYEQYF
TRBJ2-7 | TRBV6-2/TRBV6-3 | NA | TRBD1 | TGTGCCAGCAGTTACGGGACAGGGAGCGACGAGCAGTACTTC | CASSYGTGSDEQYF
TRBJ1-2 | TRBV18 | NA | TRBD1 | TGTGCCAGCTCACCAGAACAGGGACAGTTTAACTATGGCTACACCTTC | CASSPEQGQFNYGYTF
TRBJ2-1 | TRBV6-6 | once | NA | TGTGCCAGCACTTCGGAAAACTCCTACAATGAGCAGTTCTTC | CASTSENSYNEQFF
TRBJ2-7 | TRBV30 | NA | NA | TGTGCCTGGAGTGACATTAACTCCTACGAGCAGTACTTC | CAWSDINSYEQYF
TRBJ1-4 | TRBV5-6 | NA | NA | TGTGCCAGCAGCTCCGGGCTTCGCGGTGAAAAACTGTTTTTT | CASSSGLRGEKLFF
TRBJ1-1 | TRBV6-6 | few | NA | TGTGCCAGCAGTCCGACGGGCACTGAAGCTTTCTTT | CASSPTGTEAFF
TRBJ2-1 | TRBV11-3 | NA | TRBD1 | TGTGCCAGCAGCCCGGGACAGGGGGTTCCAGATGAGCAGTTCTTC | CASSPGQGVPDEQFF
TRBJ2-7 | TRBV5-4 | few | NA | TGTGCCAGCAGCGGAACAGGGTTAGGGGATGAGCAGTACTTC | CASSGTGLGDEQYF
TRBJ1-2 | TRBV6-1 | once | NA | TGTGCCAGCAGTGAAGCGGGAGGGAGCGATGGCTACACCTTC | CASSEAGGSDGYTF
TRBJ2-5 | TRBV24-1 | NA | NA | TGTGCCACCAGTGACCCCCGGGAGACCCAGTACTTC | CATSDPRETQYF
TRBJ2-1 | TRBV5-1 | NA | NA | TGCGCCAGCAGCTTGGAAGGCAGGACCTTCTACAATGAGCAGTTCTTC | CASSLEGRTFYNEQFF
TRBJ1-1 | TRBV29-1 | NA | NA | TGCAGCGTCTTTGGTGAGGACACTGAAGCTTTCTTT | CSVFGEDTEAFF
TRBJ1-1 | TRBV7-9 | NA | NA | TGTGCCAGCAGCTTTGGGGGGCCCCCTGAAGCTTTCTTT | CASSFGGPPEAFF
TRBJ1-6 | TRBV30 | NA | NA | TGTGCCTGGAGTCCAGAAAAGAATTCACCCCTCCACTTT | CAWSPEKNSPLHF
TRBJ1-5 | TRBV19 | NA | NA | TGTGCCAGTAGTTTGGGCTTTAGAGACAATCAGCCCCAGCATTTT | CASSLGFRDNQPQHF
TRBJ2-7 | TRBV2 | NA | TRBD1 | TGTGCCAGCTCAGGCGGGACAGGGGATTACGAGCAGTACTTC | CASSGGTGDYEQYF